This T cell receptor (beta chain) is drawn from a study of T cell changes during pregnancy in multiple sclerosis. The CDR3 contains 16 residues. Germline V gene lookup returns CDR1 SQVTM and CDR2 ANQGSEA. Trimming removed 4 bases from V and 0 bases from J, with 13 bases in between. Assay: immunoSEQ multiplex PCR; the TCRdb copy retains only in-frame clones and omits some. This sample has about 93,000 clones, with 85% to 95% found just once. The material sequenced was peripheral blood, taken after pregnancy. This chain links TRBV29-1 with TRBJ2-6, with TRBD2 as a possible D gene (6 bases). This clonotype originated in a female donor with multiple sclerosis, enrolled in a pregnancy study. CDR3 nucleotide sequence: TGCAGCGTTGTGGGCAGCGGGTACTCTGGGGCCAACGTCCTGACTTTC. It specifies CSVVGSGYSGANVLTF.